The T cell receptor (beta chain) under discussion was sequenced for a study of immune evolution from preneoplasia to lung adenocarcinoma. Whole-study context: HLA loss of heterozygosity: over 5.5% AIS, more than 14% MIA, around 35% ADC, none AAH. Whole-study results and caveats: Compared with EGFR-mutant or double wild-type lesions, KRAS-mutant nodules were more clonal.

This table comes from immunoSEQ multiplex PCR, and its TCRdb copy is limited to in-frame clones, with some not included. This table has approximately 10,000 clones, roughly 77% appearing once. Patient tissue came from resections in Japan or China, 2014–2017. The V gene lost 0 bases and the J gene lost 1 base, with 11 bases spanning the gap. Germline CDR1 is MNHEY and CDR2 is SVGAGI. The CDR3 is made up of 16 amino acids. A single count supports this clone. What it recognizes is unknown. This clonotype originated in a donor aged 70 or over with lung adenocarcinoma. The sequencing sample was made of FFPE minimally invasive lung adenocarcinoma tissue. The chain uses TRBV6-5 and TRBJ2-3, with D maybe TRBD2 (6 bases). CDR3 coding DNA: TGTGCCAGCAGTTACTCCCCACCGGGGGGCACAGATACGCAGTATTTT. As protein: CASSYSPPGGTDTQYF.